What follows are 4 T cell receptor beta chains derived from one specimen sequenced in a study of identical twins. MiXCR was run by TCRdb on the 5' RACE reads, yielding one entry per CDR3 protein. Here the sample spans a few hundred thousand distinct CDR3 sequences, 9% to 15% being singletons. The same data also contributed to another study, on yellow fever vaccine responses in identical twins.

Sequencing was carried out using CD8+ T cells sorted from blood. The source of these receptors is a woman aged 18-29 years in good health.

This clonotype came up a few times. The chain joins TRBV11-1 to TRBJ2-7, with TRBD2 matching 9 bases. The CDR3 covers 20 residues. Germline lookup yields CDR1 SGHAT and CDR2 FQDESV (reference sequence). With V trimmed by 5 bases and J by 4 bases, 24 bases remained unmatched. The CDR3 DNA is TGTGCCAGCAGCAACTACGGTAGCGGGGCTAGCGGGAAGCCCTCGTACGAGCAGTACGTC. Translation: CASSNYGSGASGKPSYEQYV.

This clonotype was detected only a few times. The chain recombines TRBV12-3 or TRBV12-4 with TRBJ1-1, with no clear D. Trimming took off 2 bases at V and 2 bases at J, with 6 bases between the two ends. This CDR3 region has 13 residues. This CDR3 is CASSLYANTEAFF. The DNA of the CDR3 is TGTGCCAGCAGTTTATACGCTAACACTGAAGCTTTCTTT.

The V and J genes are TRBV28 and TRBJ2-7, with D maybe TRBD2 (6 bases). The ends were cut back, 5 bases at V and 5 bases at J, with 16 bases in the middle. The length of the CDR3 is 14 residues. Germline CDR1 reads MDHEN; CDR2 reads SYDVKM. The CDR3 sequence is CASSITPTGDEQYV. The CDR3 DNA follows: TGTGCCAGCAGTATCACCCCCACGGGGGACGAGCAGTACGTC.

V usage is TRBV2 and J usage is TRBJ2-7; 9 bases line up with TRBD1. The length of the CDR3 is 13 residues. The V gene end was trimmed by 3 bases and the J gene end by 4 bases; junction bases not matched to a gene: 1. CDR1 is SNHLY and CDR2 is FYNNEI in the germline V gene. CDR3 sequence reads: CASSEGTGYEQYF. In nucleotides, the CDR3 is TGTGCCAGCAGTGAGGGGACAGGGTACGAGCAGTACTTC.